These 9 T cell receptor beta chains were sequenced from one sample in a study of blood T cell repertoires in COVID-19. TCRdb's copy holds only in-frame clones and misses some; the assay was immunoSEQ multiplex PCR. Of 60,000 to 95,000 clones listed, around nine tenths are singletons. Input material: peripheral blood. The receptors derive from a woman aged 80 or over with active or convalescent COVID-19.

The CDR3 region has the DNA TGTGCCAGCAGCCATCGGGGACAGAACACTGAAGCTTTCTTT. Its translation: CASSHRGQNTEAFF. This chain connects TRBV9 to TRBJ1-1; weak D call: TRBD1 (6 bases). The germline gives CDR1 SGDLS, CDR2 YYNGEE. The V gene lost 4 bases and the J gene lost 1 base, with 11 bases spanning the gap. The CDR3 contains 14 residues.

This sequence joins TRBV9 and TRBJ2-7; 7 bases are shared with TRBD1. The CDR3 length is 13 residues. Per germline, CDR1 SGDLS and CDR2 YYNGEE. The V and J ends lost 4 bases and 5 bases, in that order; junction bases with no gene match: 6. The CDR3 spells CASSTTGFHEQYF. The CDR3 nucleotides are TGTGCCAGCAGCACGACAGGGTTCCACGAGCAGTACTTC. The variable domain in full, with the rest retrieved from reference TRBV9 and TRBJ2-7, is DSGVTQTPKHLITATGQRVTLRCSPRSGDLSVYWYQQSLDQGLQFLIQYYNGEERAKGNILERFSAQQFPDLHSELNLSSLELGDSALYFCASSTTGFHEQYFGPGTRLTVT.

The chain recombines TRBV30 with TRBJ2-2; 9 bases align to TRBD1. The germline V gene encodes CDR1 GTSNPN and CDR2 SVGIG (reference sequence). The trim removed 2 bases at V and 1 base at J, leaving 8 bases unmatched. CDR3 length equals 17 residues. The CDR3: CAWSIDDRGMNTGELFF. Here the CDR3 DNA reads TGTGCCTGGAGTATAGACGACAGGGGGATGAACACCGGGGAGCTGTTTTTT.

This rearrangement joins TRBV19 to TRBJ1-5; TRBD1 aligns across 8 bases. With 5 bases clipped from V and 6 bases from J, the junction kept 9 bases outside the gene matches. This CDR3 comprises 15 residues. Germline V gene data show CDR1 as LNHDA and CDR2 as SQIVND (reference sequence). In DNA, the CDR3 is TGTGCCAGTAGTCCCGACAGGGGAAGGGGTCAGCCCCAGCATTTT. Its translation: CASSPDRGRGQPQHF.

This sequence joins TRBV4-2 and TRBJ1-6; possibly TRBD1 for D (6 bases). V dropped 5 bases and J dropped 6 bases, with 11 bases sitting between them. The length of the CDR3 is 14 residues. In germline, CDR1 is LGHNA, CDR2 YNFKEQ. The CDR3 DNA reads TGTGCCAGCAGCAACAGGGTGGGTAATTCACCCCTCCACTTT. Protein: CASSNRVGNSPLHF.

This clone was seen more than once but under ten times. Here the CDR3 reads CASSLARGGTEAFF. DNA of the CDR3: TGTGCCAGCAGTCTCGCACGGGGGGGCACTGAAGCTTTCTTT. The chain couples TRBV28 to TRBJ1-1, with D possibly being TRBD1 (5 bases). The CDR3 covers 14 residues. Germline CDR1 MDHEN, CDR2 SYDVKM. V gave up 5 bases and J gave up 4 bases, with 14 bases separating them.

The chain joins TRBV12-5 to TRBJ2-7, with TRBD1 as a possible D gene (5 bases). The CDR3 is 14 residues long. The germline CDR1 and CDR2 sequences are LGHNT and FRNRAP. The ends were cut back, 6 bases at V and 3 bases at J, with 15 bases in the middle. CDR3 amino acids: CASGPTANLYEQYF. CDR3 DNA: TGTGCTAGTGGCCCGACAGCGAACCTCTACGAGCAGTACTTC.

The V gene is TRBV24-1, the J gene TRBJ1-3; D might be TRBD1 (6 bases). CDR1 is KGHDR and CDR2 is SFDVKD in the germline V gene. Trimming pared 3 bases from V and 0 bases from J, leaving 23 bases between. The CDR3 is 20 residues long. The CDR3 DNA reads as TGTGCCACCAGTGATCCAGGACAGACCAAAAAGCCCTCCTCTGGAAACACCATATATTTT. Translation: CATSDPGQTKKPSSGNTIYF.

This clone was seen a handful of times. V and J are TRBV10-1 and TRBJ1-5, with D perhaps matching TRBD1 (5 bases). This CDR3 is 16 amino acids long. V was trimmed by 8 bases and J by 2 bases, leaving 19 bases between them. The germline CDR1 and CDR2 sequences are WNHNN and SYGVQD (reference sequence). This CDR3 reads CASGIGAGRGNQPQHF. DNA for the CDR3: TGCGCCAGCGGGATCGGGGCCGGGAGGGGCAATCAGCCCCAGCATTTT.